This entry describes one TCR beta chain. The CDR3 loop spans 15 amino acids. Trimming took off 2 bases at V and 6 bases at J, with 12 bases between the two ends. CDR1 and CDR2 (germline): SGHDT, YYEEEE. Cells sorted as Tregs were CD4+, CD25+ and CD127-/low. TCRdb processed the 5' RACE reads anew with MiXCR; each CDR3 protein has one entry. The data show about 8,000 distinct CDR3 sequences, roughly 50% seen once. The receptor was isolated from a female donor with breast cancer. The specimen sequenced was Tregs sorted from a lymph node. The rearrangement joins TRBV5-6 to TRBJ1-6; possible D gene TRBD1, 5 bases. The CDR3 loop reads CASSFVGDSNSPLHF. As DNA, the CDR3 is TGTGCCAGCAGCTTCGTAGGGGATAGTAATTCACCCCTCCACTTT.